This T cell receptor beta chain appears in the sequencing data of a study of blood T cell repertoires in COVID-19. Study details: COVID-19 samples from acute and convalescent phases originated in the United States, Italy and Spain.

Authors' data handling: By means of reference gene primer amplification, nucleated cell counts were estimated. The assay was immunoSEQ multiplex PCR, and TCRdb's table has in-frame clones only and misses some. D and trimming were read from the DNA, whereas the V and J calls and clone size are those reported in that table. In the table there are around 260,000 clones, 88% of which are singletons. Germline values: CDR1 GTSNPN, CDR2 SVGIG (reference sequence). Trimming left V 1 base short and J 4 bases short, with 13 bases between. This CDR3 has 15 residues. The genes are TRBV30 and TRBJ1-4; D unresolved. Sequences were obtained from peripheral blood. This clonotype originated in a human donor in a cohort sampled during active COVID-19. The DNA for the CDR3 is TGTGCCTGGAGTGATCCTATTGGGAGTAATGAAAAACTGTTTTTT. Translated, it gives CAWSDPIGSNEKLFF.